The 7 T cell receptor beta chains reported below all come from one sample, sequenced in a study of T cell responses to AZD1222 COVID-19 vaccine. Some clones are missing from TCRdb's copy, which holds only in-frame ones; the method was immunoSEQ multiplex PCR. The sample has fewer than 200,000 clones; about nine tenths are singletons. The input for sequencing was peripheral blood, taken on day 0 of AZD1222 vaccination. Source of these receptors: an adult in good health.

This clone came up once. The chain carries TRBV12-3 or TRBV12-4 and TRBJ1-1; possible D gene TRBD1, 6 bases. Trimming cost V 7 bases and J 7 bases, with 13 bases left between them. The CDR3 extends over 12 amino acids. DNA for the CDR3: TGTGCCAGCAATCTCCGGGACATTGAAGCTTTCTTT. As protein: CASNLRDIEAFF.

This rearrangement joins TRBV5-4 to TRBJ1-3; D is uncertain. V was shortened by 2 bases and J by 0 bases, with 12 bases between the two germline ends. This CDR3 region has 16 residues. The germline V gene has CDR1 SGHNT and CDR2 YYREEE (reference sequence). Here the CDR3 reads CASSLGGRGSGNTIYF. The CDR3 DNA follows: TGTGCCAGCAGCTTAGGCGGCCGAGGCTCTGGAAACACCATATATTTT.

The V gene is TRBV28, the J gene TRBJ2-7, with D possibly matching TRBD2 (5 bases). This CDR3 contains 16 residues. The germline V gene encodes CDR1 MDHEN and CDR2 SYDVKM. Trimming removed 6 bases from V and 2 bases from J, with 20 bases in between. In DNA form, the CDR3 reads TGTGCCAGCAGCCTATGGGGTCGAGCGGTTCCCTACGAGCAGTACTTC. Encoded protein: CASSLWGRAVPYEQYF.

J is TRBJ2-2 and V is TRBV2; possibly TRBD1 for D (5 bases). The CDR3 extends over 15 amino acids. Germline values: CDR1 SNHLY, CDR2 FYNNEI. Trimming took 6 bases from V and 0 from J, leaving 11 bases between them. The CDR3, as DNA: TGTGCCAGCAGGAAGGACATCTCGAACACCGGGGAGCTGTTTTTT. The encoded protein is CASRKDISNTGELFF.

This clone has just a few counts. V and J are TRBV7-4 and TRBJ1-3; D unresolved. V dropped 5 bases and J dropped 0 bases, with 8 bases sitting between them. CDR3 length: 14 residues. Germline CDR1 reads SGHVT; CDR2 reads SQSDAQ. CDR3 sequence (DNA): TGTGCCAGCAGCCGGGCCCGCTCTGGAAACACCATATATTTT. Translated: CASSRARSGNTIYF. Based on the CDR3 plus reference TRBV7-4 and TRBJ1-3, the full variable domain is GAGVSQSPRYKVAKRGRDVALRCDSISGHVTLYWYRQTLGQGSEVLTYSQSDAQRDKSGRPSGRFSAERPERSVSTLKIQRTEQGDSAVYLCASSRARSGNTIYFGEGSWLTVV.

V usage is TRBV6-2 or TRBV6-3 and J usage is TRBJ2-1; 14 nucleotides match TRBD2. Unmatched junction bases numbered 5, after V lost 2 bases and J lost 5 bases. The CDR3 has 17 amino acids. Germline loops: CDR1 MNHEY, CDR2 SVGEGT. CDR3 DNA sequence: TGTGCCAGCAGTTACCGTCAGGGACTAGCGGGAGACAATGAGCAGTTCTTC. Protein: CASSYRQGLAGDNEQFF.

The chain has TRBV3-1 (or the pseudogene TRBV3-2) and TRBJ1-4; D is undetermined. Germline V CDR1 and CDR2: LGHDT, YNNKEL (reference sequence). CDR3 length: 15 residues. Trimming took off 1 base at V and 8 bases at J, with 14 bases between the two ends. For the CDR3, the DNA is TGTGCCAGCAGCCAAGGGACGGGATTGAGGGAAAAACTGTTTTTT. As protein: CASSQGTGLREKLFF.